This is a list of T cell receptor beta chains from one sample in a study of CD8 T cells in Susac syndrome. One entry per CDR3 protein results from TCRdb running MiXCR on the immunoSEQ multiplex PCR reads. The sample contains about 250,000 distinct CDR3 sequences, 85% to 95% of which appear only once. Sequenced: CD4+ T cells from PBMCs. The source of these receptors is a human donor with multiple sclerosis. CDR3s include the opening cysteine and the closing phenylalanine or tryptophan. The order of the fields is V gene, D gene, J gene, CDR3 length, clone size, CDR3 DNA, CDR3 protein. The D gene is left open where the match is weak. Size tells how often a clone was seen (once, few, many) or the class of an expanded clone, and some rows leave it out.

>TRBV15|NA|TRBJ1-2|12|NA
TGTGCCACCAGCAGAGACGATAGTGGCTACACCTTC
CATSRDDSGYTF
>TRBV28|NA|TRBJ2-3|12|once
TGTGCCAGCACCACTGACAGGAATACGCAGTATTTT
CASTTDRNTQYF
>TRBV18|TRBD1|TRBJ1-5|14|NA
TGTGCCAGCTCACCCCGACAGGGCGATCAGCCCCAGCATTTT
CASSPRQGDQPQHF
>TRBV7-9|NA|TRBJ2-7|15|NA
TGTGCCAGCAGCCCCTCTTACCCCGTAAACTACGAGCAGTACTTC
CASSPSYPVNYEQYF
>TRBV15|TRBD1|TRBJ2-7|16|NA
TGTGCCACCAGCAGGCCTCCGGGACAGGGGGGCTACGAGCAGTACTTC
CATSRPPGQGGYEQYF
>TRBV7-2|NA|TRBJ2-5|14|NA
TGTGCCAGCAGCTACCAGGGGAGTGGAGAGACCCAGTACTTC
CASSYQGSGETQYF
>TRBV9|NA|TRBJ1-3|14|NA
TGTGCCAGCAGCGTAGATCCCGGGTTGGACACCATATATTTT
CASSVDPGLDTIYF
>TRBV6-1|TRBD1|TRBJ2-5|14|NA
TGTGCCAGCAGTTCGGACAGGGGACAAGAGACCCAGTACTTC
CASSSDRGQETQYF
>TRBV15|TRBD1|TRBJ1-2|13|NA
TGTGCCACCAGCAGCGACAGGGGGCTTGGCTACACCTTC
CATSSDRGLGYTF
>TRBV5-4|NA|TRBJ2-3|15|NA
TGTGCCAGCAGCTTGAGCCGACAGGGCACAGATACGCAGTATTTT
CASSLSRQGTDTQYF
>TRBV12-3/TRBV12-4|TRBD1|TRBJ2-2|16|NA
TGTGCCAGCAGTTTAGACAGGGGGACGAACACCGGGGAGCTGTTTTTT
CASSLDRGTNTGELFF
>TRBV4-1|TRBD1|TRBJ1-2|14|NA
TGCGCCAGCAGCCTTGGACAGGGGGCGGAGGGCTACACCTTC
CASSLGQGAEGYTF
>TRBV6-5|TRBD2|TRBJ2-7|18|NA
TGTGCCAGCAGTTACCGCGGACTAGCGGGGGGCCTCCGGTACGAGCAGTACTTC
CASSYRGLAGGLRYEQYF
>TRBV13|TRBD2|TRBJ2-3|15|NA
TGTGCCAGCACCATAGCGGGGCCCAGGATGAATACGCAGTATTTT
CASTIAGPRMNTQYF
>TRBV19|TRBD1|TRBJ2-2|14|NA
TGTGCCAGTAGGGGGACAGGGGGCACCGGGGAGCTGTTTTTT
CASRGTGGTGELFF
>TRBV7-6|NA|TRBJ2-3|17|NA
TGTGCCAGCAGCCGCAGAGGGGGGCGGGTGAACACAGATACGCAGTATTTT
CASSRRGGRVNTDTQYF
>TRBV11-2|NA|TRBJ2-5|12|NA
TGTGCCAGCAGCTTAGGGCACACGACCCAGTACTTC
CASSLGHTTQYF
>TRBV2|TRBD1|TRBJ1-4|16|NA
TGTGCCAGCAGTGCTGGGACAGACCCTAGACAAGAAAAACTGTTTTTT
CASSAGTDPRQEKLFF
>TRBV4-2|NA|TRBJ2-2|16|NA
TGTGCCAGCAGCCAAGGCAACAGAGCGAACACCGGGGAGCTGTTTTTT
CASSQGNRANTGELFF
>TRBV2|TRBD1|TRBJ1-6|18|NA
TGTGCCAGCGGCCCCGGGACAGGCTCACCCTCCTATAATTCACCCCTCCACTTT
CASGPGTGSPSYNSPLHF
>TRBV10-2|NA|TRBJ1-5|15|NA
TGCGCCAGCAGTGAGGGAGGGGGAAGCAATCAGCCCCAGCATTTT
CASSEGGGSNQPQHF
>TRBV27|TRBD2|TRBJ2-3|14|NA
TGTGCCAGCAGAATGGAGCTAGCGGGAGATACGCAGTATTTT
CASRMELAGDTQYF
>TRBV5-1|NA|TRBJ2-5|14|NA
TGCGCCAGCAGCTTGCAGATTGGGGAAGAGACCCAGTACTTC
CASSLQIGEETQYF
>TRBV19|NA|TRBJ2-7|14|NA
TGTGCCAGTAGTGTCCGGGACGGCAACTACGAGCAGTACTTC
CASSVRDGNYEQYF
>TRBV15|TRBD2|TRBJ2-1|16|NA
TGTGCCACCAGCACCGGTGGCGGGGGTGCTCGTGATGAGCAGTTCTTC
CATSTGGGGARDEQFF
>TRBV5-1|NA|TRBJ1-1|15|NA
TGCGCCAGCAGCTTGTCCAGCTCAGGGAACACTGAAGCTTTCTTT
CASSLSSSGNTEAFF
>TRBV2|NA|TRBJ1-1|14|once
TGTGCCAGCAGTGCGCAGGGAGGCGGGACTGAAGCTTTCTTT
CASSAQGGGTEAFF
>TRBV12-3/TRBV12-4|NA|TRBJ2-1|13|NA
TGTGCCAGCAGTTTATCGGGTCGCCATGAGCAGTTCTTC
CASSLSGRHEQFF
>TRBV2|NA|TRBJ1-1|13|NA
TGTGCCAGCGGCCCTGACAGGAACACTGAAGCTTTCTTT
CASGPDRNTEAFF
>TRBV5-6|NA|TRBJ2-3|16|NA
TGTGCCAGCAGCTTTGGGACTGGGCGGGGCACAGATACGCAGTATTTT
CASSFGTGRGTDTQYF
>TRBV20-1|NA|TRBJ2-7|14|NA
TGCAGTGGCAGAGCAGGGGGGGGGCGATACGAGCAGTACTTC
CSGRAGGGRYEQYF
>TRBV20-1|NA|TRBJ2-5|12|NA
TGCAGTGCTACCTCGGGGTTGGAGACCCAGTACTTC
CSATSGLETQYF
>TRBV20-1|NA|TRBJ1-1|15|once
TGCAGTGCTAGAGGAAGGGGACCCAGCGGCGGGGAAGCTTTCTTT
CSARGRGPSGGEAFF
>TRBV2|NA|TRBJ2-4|17|NA
TGTGCCAGCACGGACCCCGGGACACCCATAGCCAAAAACATTCAGTACTTC
CASTDPGTPIAKNIQYF
>TRBV7-2|NA|TRBJ2-1|15|NA
TGTGCCAGCAGCGCAGGGGATCCTACCTACAATGAGCAGTTCTTC
CASSAGDPTYNEQFF
>TRBV11-2|NA|TRBJ2-5|15|NA
TGTGCCAGCAGCTTAGAGGCACCGCAACCAGAGACCCAGTACTTC
CASSLEAPQPETQYF
>TRBV6-1|NA|TRBJ1-6|14|NA
TGTGCCAGCAGTCTCGGACCTGGTGATTCACCCCTCCACTTT
CASSLGPGDSPLHF
>TRBV21-1|NA|TRBJ2-3|14|NA
TGTGCCAGCAGGTGTAGCGGGGGACCAGATACGCAGTATTTT
CASRCSGGPDTQYF
>TRBV6-6|NA|TRBJ2-7|14|NA
TGTGCCAGCAGTTACTCGACAGTGGTCTACGAGCAGTACTTC
CASSYSTVVYEQYF
>TRBV20-1|TRBD1|TRBJ2-2|16|NA
TGCAGTGCTAGAGGGGGGGGACAGGGTGGGACCGGGGAGCTGTTTTTT
CSARGGGQGGTGELFF
>TRBV12-3/TRBV12-4|TRBD2|TRBJ2-3|15|few
TGTGCCAGCAGTTTTGGACTAGCCGGCACAGATACGCAGTATTTT
CASSFGLAGTDTQYF
>TRBV6-2/TRBV6-3|NA|TRBJ2-5|14|NA
TGTGCCAGCAGTTCCATTAGGACCACCGAGACCCAGTACTTC
CASSSIRTTETQYF
>TRBV6-2/TRBV6-3|NA|TRBJ2-3|16|NA
TGTGCCAGCAGTCCCATCCCAGGACGGGCCACAGATACGCAGTATTTT
CASSPIPGRATDTQYF
>TRBV29-1|NA|TRBJ1-3|12|NA
TGCAGCGTTCACTCGGATGGAAACACCATATATTTT
CSVHSDGNTIYF
>TRBV6-1|NA|TRBJ1-3|16|once
TGTGCCAGCAGTGTGGCAGGGGCGATCTCTGGAAACACCATATATTTT
CASSVAGAISGNTIYF
>TRBV6-1|NA|TRBJ2-2|17|NA
TGTGCCAGCAGTGCGCTCTCTGGCAGGGCGAACACCGGGGAGCTGTTTTTT
CASSALSGRANTGELFF
>TRBV19|NA|TRBJ2-2|12|few
TGTGCCAGTTCCGCGAACACCGGGGAGCTGTTTTTT
CASSANTGELFF
>TRBV24-1|NA|TRBJ2-1|10|NA
TGTGCCACCCGTTCCGGGCCGCAGTTCTTC
CATRSGPQFF
>TRBV6-6|NA|TRBJ1-3|13|NA
TGTGCCAGCAGTCTAATTGATGGAAACACCATATATTTT
CASSLIDGNTIYF
>TRBV29-1|TRBD1|TRBJ2-7|11|NA
TGCAGCGTTGAAGGGGGACAGGAGCAGTACTTC
CSVEGGQEQYF
>TRBV11-2|NA|TRBJ2-1|14|NA
TGTGCCAGCAGCTTGGCGGGGGCCCACAATGAGCAGTTCTTC
CASSLAGAHNEQFF
>TRBV20-1|NA|TRBJ2-5|14|NA
TGCAGTGCAACGACAGGCACGGGTCCAGAGACCCAGTACTTC
CSATTGTGPETQYF
>TRBV5-1|NA|TRBJ1-1|15|NA
TGCGCCAGCAGCTTGGGAGACAGTGGATTAACTGAAGCTTTCTTT
CASSLGDSGLTEAFF
>TRBV19|NA|TRBJ2-3|14|NA
TGTGCCAGTAAAGTCGGCGCTTCCACAGATACGCAGTATTTT
CASKVGASTDTQYF
>TRBV24-1|NA|TRBJ2-1|16|NA
TGTGCCACCAGTGATTATGGAGGGAGTGGCCTGAATGAGCAGTTCTTC
CATSDYGGSGLNEQFF